These 13 T cell receptor delta chains originate from one sample sequenced in a study of γδ T cells in repeated Plasmodium falciparum infection (dated by TCRdb to about 2021). Libraries were constructed by multiplex PCR. Sequencing relied on an Illumina MiSeq. For TCRdb, the public reads were processed anew by CATT, and duplicate DNA sequences were folded into one row. This sample gives about 51,000 delta-chain clones in total; roughly 1.9% of them show up just once. The biggest ten clones account for 24% of the sample. Vgamma9/Vdelta2+ and Vdelta2-negative gammadelta T cell populations were flow-sorted from peripheral blood mononuclear cells for bulk TCR repertoire analysis. The sequencing sample was made of gamma-delta T cells from blood. These receptors all come from a pool of human donors (malaria-infected and uninfected, not separated).

Remarks on this clone: For this DNA, TCRdb reports the protein of a much larger clone, which diverges at residue 7, most likely from a read error; the protein presented here is translated directly from the DNA. The chain combines TRDV2 with TRDJ3, with 10 bases fitting TRDD3. TCRdb supplies no J gene; here it was assigned by aligning the nucleotide sequence to germline. The CDR3 totals 21 residues. Germline trimming cut 1 base from V and 0 bases from J; bases unmatched to any gene: 11. CDR1 is GEAIGNYY, CDR2 EKD, per germline. The CDR3 DNA sequence: TGTGCCTGTGACACTTTAATGGGGGATACACGATCCTCCTGGGACACCCGACAGATGTTTTTC. Its translation is CACDTLMGDTRSSWDTRQMFF.

This clone has a handful of counts. The protein in TCRdb stems from a much larger clone and differs at residues 5 and 14 from this DNA's translation, likely a read error; here the protein is translated from the DNA. J is TRDJ1 and V is TRDV1, with 9 bases that match TRDD3. Germline V lookup: CDR1 TSWWSYY, CDR2 QGS. This CDR3 comprises 20 residues. The V segment lost 4 bases and the J segment 4 bases; nucleotides outside the gene matches: 22. As DNA, the CDR3 is TGTGCTCTTGGGGGACCATTGCCGACTCCAACTGGGGGACACCGCGATAAACTCATCTTT. It codes for CALGGPLPTPTGGHRDKLIF.

The table lists this clone with many counts. The protein that TCRdb holds for this DNA derives from a much larger clone and differs from the translated DNA at residue 6, which likely indicates a read error; the protein shown here is translated from the DNA. The V gene is TRAV36/DV7, the J gene TRDJ1; D remains unclear. The germline V and J ends were trimmed by 5 bases and 2 bases, with 10 bases remaining between them. The CDR3 runs to 12 residues. The germline V gene encodes CDR1 VTNFRS and CDR2 LTSSGIE (reference sequence). CDR3 sequence reads: CAVRGATDKLIF. The DNA of the CDR3 is TGTGCTGTAAGAGGAGCAACCGATAAACTCATCTTT. The variable domain in full, with the rest retrieved from reference TRAV36/DV7 and TRDJ1, is EDKVVQSPLSLVVHEGDTVTLNCSYEVTNFRSLLWYKQEKKAPTFLFMLTSSGIEKKSGRLSSILDKKELSSILNITATQTGDSAIYLCAVRGATDKLIFGKGTRVTVEP.

This clone was counted at least ten times. A read error is the likely source, as a far larger clone sits one nucleotide away. The chain employs TRDV2 and TRDJ3; 12 bases match TRDD3. CDR1 and CDR2 (germline): GEAIGNYY, EKD. The CDR3 runs 21 residues. CDR3: CACDTLLGDTRSSWGTRQMFF. The CDR3, as DNA: TGTGCCTGTGACACTTTACTGGGGGATACACGATCCTCCTGGGGCACCCGACAGATGTTTTTC.

This clone was seen only a few times. With only one base between it and a far larger clone, this is likely a read error. At the DNA level, this CDR3 is encoded by other sequences in the same sample as well. The chain is built from TRDV1 and TRDJ1; D not resolved. TCRdb offers no J gene call, so here the DNA was matched to germline to obtain one. Looked up from germline, CDR1 is TSWWSYY and CDR2 is QGS. V was clipped by 2 bases and J by 1 base, with 11 bases between them. The CDR3 spans 15 residues. CDR3 in DNA: TGTGCTCTTGGGGAAAAGATCGAGAGCACCGATAAACTCATCTTT. Amino acids: CALGEKIESTDKLIF.

In the case of this clone: Since a far larger clone is one base different, this is likely a read error. The same CDR3 arises from other DNA sequences in this sample as well. The J gene is TRDJ1, the V gene TRDV2; D possibly corresponds to TRDD3 (7 bases). The CDR3 is made up of 23 amino acids. CDR1 is GEAIGNYY and CDR2 is EKD in the germline V gene. V dropped 0 bases and J dropped 2 bases, with 36 bases sitting between them. The CDR3 here is CACDTIDSSWKTGDVTATDKLIF. The DNA of the CDR3 is TGTGCCTGTGACACCATTGACTCTTCCTGGAAGACTGGGGATGTCACGGCGACCGATAAACTCATCTTT.

About this clone itself: The protein recorded in TCRdb matches a much larger clone and deviates from this DNA's translation at residue 19, suggesting a read error; the protein here is obtained by translating the DNA. J gene calling gave no result, while the V gene is TRDV1; the tabulated D call, TRDD3, remains unverified against the DNA. The CDR3 has 21 amino acids. Germline loops: CDR1 TSWWSYY, CDR2 QGS. CDR3 loop: CALGELQFLRWGVPLTAQPFF. CDR3 nucleotides: TGTGCTCTTGGGGAACTTCAATTCCTACGATGGGGGGTCCCTTTGACAGCACAACCCTTCTTT.

This clone was counted a few times. A far bigger clonotype differs at one base, so this is likely a read error. Different DNA sequences within this sample yield the same CDR3. CDR3 in DNA: TGTGCTCTTGGGCCGACTTTGGGGGATACACTCCTCACCGATAAACTCATCTTT. It encodes CALGPTLGDTLLTDKLIF. This chain connects TRDV1 to TRDJ1, with 10 positions matching TRDD3. Germline V gene lookup returns CDR1 TSWWSYY and CDR2 QGS. J was trimmed by 1 base and V by 5 bases; bases with no gene match: 13. The length of the CDR3 is 18 residues.

This clone came up many times. The protein recorded in TCRdb matches a much larger clone and deviates from this DNA's translation at residue 22, suggesting a read error; the protein here is obtained by translating the DNA. In DNA, the CDR3 is TGTGCTCTTGGGGAAGCGGTAGGAACGGTCAAAACTCCGTACTGGGGGATACGCACCGATAAACCCATCTTT. Its translation: CALGEAVGTVKTPYWGIRTDKPIF. Called V gene: TRDV1; the J gene was not called; TRDD3, the D gene given by the table, was not confirmed from the DNA. This CDR3 contains 24 residues. CDR1 TSWWSYY and CDR2 QGS come from the germline V gene.

This clone was observed a handful of times. This is likely an artifact of a read error, given a far larger clone one base away. The sample contains more than one DNA sequence encoding this CDR3. V is TRAV36/DV7 and J is TRDJ3; D is unresolved. Here the J gene was assigned by germline matching of the DNA, as TCRdb has none. This CDR3 region has 20 residues. V lost 0 bases and J lost 0, with 19 bases in between. Looked up from germline, CDR1 is VTNFRS and CDR2 is LTSSGIE (reference sequence). This CDR3 reads CAVEVLGTPLRSWDTRQMFF. CDR3 DNA sequence: TGTGCTGTGGAGGTACTAGGGACGCCATTACGCTCCTGGGACACCCGACAGATGTTTTTC.

This clone was observed at least ten times. TCRdb shows a much larger clone's protein in place of this DNA's translation, and the two differ at residue 9, likely through a read error; the protein shown is translated from the DNA. This chain links TRDV2 with TRDJ1; tentative D call: TRDD3 (5 bases). Germline matching of the DNA provided the J gene here, since TCRdb leaves it blank. This CDR3 has 13 residues. Trimming took 0 bases from V and 8 from J, leaving 12 bases between them. Germline loops: CDR1 GEAIGNYY, CDR2 EKD. CDR3 loop: CACDTVGDQKLIF. The CDR3 DNA sequence: TGTGCCTGTGACACCGTAGGGGACCAGAAACTCATCTTT.

This clone was counted a few times. The amino acid sequence in TCRdb belongs to a much larger clone and departs from this DNA's translation at residue 5, likely a sequencing read error; the sequence shown is translated from the DNA. The chain couples TRDV1 to TRDJ1; the match to TRDD3 covers 12 bases. TCRdb lists no J gene, so it was determined here by aligning the DNA to germline. This CDR3 has 20 residues. Looked up from germline, CDR1 is TSWWSYY and CDR2 is QGS. With 7 bases clipped from V and 0 bases from J, the junction kept 18 bases outside the gene matches. The CDR3 protein is CALDRRPGGYGVSYTDKLIF. The CDR3, as DNA: TGTGCTCTTGACAGGCGGCCTGGGGGATACGGCGTTTCGTACACCGATAAACTCATCTTT.

Of note for this clone: A read error likely explains this, since a far larger clone differs by one base. The same CDR3 arises from other DNA sequences in this sample as well. The CDR3 DNA follows: TGTGCTCTTGGGGAGGTGGACCTTCCGTACTACCTCTATACCTTTACTGGGGGATACGCGGTAAGTGGGGCAGCACAACTCTTCTTT. Its protein product is CALGEVDLPYYLYTFTGGYAVSGAAQLFF. This rearrangement joins TRDV1 to TRDJ2, with TRDD3 identical over 13 bases. Here the J gene came from matching the DNA to germline, since TCRdb omits it. J gave up 6 bases and V 3 bases, and 43 bases lay outside the gene matches. Germline lookup yields CDR1 TSWWSYY and CDR2 QGS. The CDR3 runs to 29 residues.